The clone carrying this T cell receptor (beta chain) was observed once. These data belong to a study of blood T cell repertoires in COVID-19. CDR1 is GTSNPN and CDR2 is SVGIG in the germline V gene (reference sequence). The CDR3 covers 14 residues. Trimming removed 2 bases from V and 2 bases from J; junction bases left unmatched: 5. TCRdb's table, derived via immunoSEQ multiplex PCR, lists solely in-frame clones and lacks some. The repertoire holds fewer than 150,000 clones, with roughly 84% as singletons. The TCR sequence derives from a woman in her 40s with acute or convalescent COVID-19. Sequenced: peripheral blood. This rearrangement joins TRBV30 to TRBJ1-2; TRBD1 matches at 7 bases. The CDR3 sequence is CAWSSAGGNYGYTF. As DNA, the CDR3 is TGTGCCTGGAGTTCTGCAGGGGGGAACTATGGCTACACCTTC.